This entry lists 10 T cell receptor beta chains sequenced from one sample in a study of T cells in Graves' hyperthyroidism and ophthalmopathy. Amplification of TCR beta CDR3 regions was performed using RNA transcripts as template. A first-round RT-PCR of the TCR CDR3 used the HTBI primer set. TCRdb re-analysed the multiplex PCR reads in MiXCR, keeping a single row per CDR3 protein. This table holds some 350,000 distinct CDR3 sequences, approximately 16% found once. The sample was blood. The receptors were gathered from a woman in her sixties with Graves' ophthalmopathy.

This clonotype was observed at least ten times. The chain uses TRBV20-1 and TRBJ2-1, with D possibly TRBD2 on 6 matching bases. The V and J ends lost 1 base and 10 bases respectively, with 20 bases between them. CDR1 and CDR2 (germline): DFQATT, SNEGSKA (reference sequence). CDR3 length: 15 residues. This CDR3 is CSARVGEASAREQFF. For the CDR3, the DNA is TGCAGTGCTAGAGTTGGTGAGGCTAGCGCCAGGGAGCAGTTCTTC.

This clonotype was observed a few times. The rearrangement links TRBV5-6 to TRBJ2-7, with D perhaps given as TRBD1 or TRBD2 (5 bases each). The germline CDR1 and CDR2 sequences are SGHDT and YYEEEE. The CDR3 covers 11 residues. Trimming took 2 bases from V and 7 from J, leaving 7 bases between them. CDR3 coding DNA: TGTGCCAGCAGCTTTGAGGGGGAGCAGTACTTC. This sequence encodes CASSFEGEQYF.

This clonotype has ten or more counts. The V gene is TRBV24-1, the J gene TRBJ2-4; TRBD1 aligns across 9 bases. Germline loops: CDR1 KGHDR, CDR2 SFDVKD. The CDR3 contains 17 residues. With 5 bases clipped from V and 0 bases from J, the junction kept 7 bases outside the gene matches. The CDR3 coding sequence is TGTGCCACCAGTGCATCCGGGACAGGGACAGCCAAAAACATTCAGTACTTC. This codes for CATSASGTGTAKNIQYF.

This clonotype was detected ten times or more. This chain connects TRBV20-1 to TRBJ1-5; a weak D match, TRBD1 (5 bases). This CDR3 comprises 15 residues. Germline CDR1 reads DFQATT; CDR2 reads SNEGSKA (reference sequence). V lost 1 base and J 0 bases, leaving 10 bases between the germline ends. The CDR3 DNA reads as TGCAGTGCTAGAGCCCGGGGGTATAGCAATCAGCCCCAGCATTTT. This codes for CSARARGYSNQPQHF.

This clonotype was observed at least ten times. The chain recombines TRBV3-1 with TRBJ1-1; D call uncertain. Per germline, CDR1 LGHDT and CDR2 YNNKEL (reference sequence). Trimming took off 5 bases at V and 7 bases at J, with 14 bases between the two ends. The CDR3 has 13 residues. CDR3 DNA sequence: TGTGCCAGCAGCGTATGGGCAGGTTTTGAAGCTTTCTTT. Translation: CASSVWAGFEAFF.

The chain links TRBV9 to TRBJ2-7; 8 bases agree with TRBD2. V shed 0 bases, J shed 0 bases, and the junction held 5 bases outside the gene matches. The CDR3 extends over 16 amino acids. Germline CDR1 is SGDLS and CDR2 is YYNGEE. The CDR3 bases are TGTGCCAGCAGCGTAGATGCGGGAGGCTTCTCCTACGAGCAGTACTTC. Its translation is CASSVDAGGFSYEQYF.

The chain employs TRBV10-3 and TRBJ2-7; 7 bases line up with TRBD2. Germline assignment: CDR1 ENHRY and CDR2 SYGVKD. With 3 bases clipped from V and 3 bases from J, the junction kept 5 bases outside the gene matches. This CDR3 has 14 amino acids. The CDR3 DNA reads as TGTGCCATCAGTGATAAGCGGGGCCTCTACGAGCAGTACTTC. Its protein product is CAISDKRGLYEQYF.

Comments on this clonotype: A much bigger clone sits one base away, suggesting this may be a read error. This chain uses TRBV3-1 with TRBJ2-2; D gene uncertain. CDR1 and CDR2 (germline): LGHDT, YNNKEL (reference sequence). Trimming took off 5 bases at V and 3 bases at J, with 7 bases between the two ends. This CDR3 is 13 amino acids long. The CDR3 is CASSNKDTGELFF. In DNA, the CDR3 is TGTGCCAGCAGCAACAAGGACACCGGGGAGCTGTTTTTT.

The genes are TRBV9 and TRBJ2-7, with 7 bases lining up with TRBD2. V lost 6 bases to trimming and J lost 9 bases; unmatched junction nucleotides: 12. Germline assignment: CDR1 SGDLS and CDR2 YYNGEE. The CDR3 loop spans 13 amino acids. The CDR3 loop reads CASNQGGPNVQYF. CDR3 in DNA: TGTGCCAGCAACCAGGGAGGGCCGAATGTGCAGTACTTC.

Ten or more counts support this clonotype. This rearrangement joins TRBV9 to TRBJ1-1; the match to TRBD1 covers 7 bases. Germline V gene lookup returns CDR1 SGDLS and CDR2 YYNGEE. The V gene end was trimmed by 0 bases and the J gene end by 1 base; junction bases not matched to a gene: 6. This CDR3 spans 16 amino acids. In nucleotides, the CDR3 is TGTGCCAGCAGCGTAGCAGGGGGTCAAGGGAACACTGAAGCTTTCTTT. Translated: CASSVAGGQGNTEAFF.